This T cell receptor (beta chain) was obtained from a study of cytomegalovirus exposure and HLA in healthy donors. Trimming took 5 bases from V and 5 from J; bases not matched to a gene: 4. CDR1 and CDR2 from the germline V gene are LNHDA and SQIVND (reference sequence). This CDR3 spans 15 amino acids. In its sample, this clone was seen a few times. Its target is not known. PCR primers comprised 60 Vbeta and 13 Jbeta primers. Using immunoSEQ multiplex PCR, the repertoire was profiled, and TCRdb retains in-frame clones only, with some absent. The table records 130,000 to 150,000 clones, around 79% of them present only once. General study results and limits: The productive fraction for most TCR beta V segments was about 87% or about 30% in an earlier analysis. TRBV6-2, TRBV6-3 and other indistinguishable V segments were excluded. A later analysis showed that HLA-associated TCR beta chains had undergone more clonal expansion than equally common others. There were some public TCRs occurring in many donors, but most TCR sequences were rare.

Material: PBMCs. The gene calls are TRBV19 and TRBJ1-6, with 9 bases that match TRBD1. This TCR derives from a man aged 35 to 55 in good health and CMV-seropositive. The CDR3 bases are TGTGCCAGTAGTCGGAGGACAGGGGATAATTCACCCCTCCACTTT. This translates into CASSRRTGDNSPLHF.